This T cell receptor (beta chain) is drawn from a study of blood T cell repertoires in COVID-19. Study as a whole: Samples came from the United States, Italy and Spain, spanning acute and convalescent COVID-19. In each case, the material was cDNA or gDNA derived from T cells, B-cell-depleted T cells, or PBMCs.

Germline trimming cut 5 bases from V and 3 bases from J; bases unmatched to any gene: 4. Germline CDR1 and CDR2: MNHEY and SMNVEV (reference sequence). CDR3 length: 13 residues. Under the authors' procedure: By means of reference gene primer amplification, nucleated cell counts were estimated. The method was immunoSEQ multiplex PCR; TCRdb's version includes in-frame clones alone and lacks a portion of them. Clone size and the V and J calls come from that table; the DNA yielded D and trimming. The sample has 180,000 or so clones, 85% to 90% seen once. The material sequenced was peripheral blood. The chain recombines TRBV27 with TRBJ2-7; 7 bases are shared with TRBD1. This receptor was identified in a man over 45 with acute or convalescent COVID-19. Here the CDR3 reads CASSPWDSYEQYF. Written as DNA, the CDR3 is TGTGCCAGCAGTCCATGGGACAGCTACGAGCAGTACTTC.